This T cell receptor (beta chain) was found in a study of a mutant IDH1 vaccine in newly diagnosed glioma. Study details: Vaccine dosing followed radiotherapy by 4-6 weeks, or accompanied temozolomide cycles. Week 35 held visit V12, while week 47 held visit V13. Before enrollment, the patients had been treated with radiotherapy alone, temozolomide alone, or both together. Most of them had received both.

Time point defined: week 47, end of study. What each vaccine dose contained was 300 ug of mutant IDH1 20-mer peptide, accompanied by topical imiquimod. This table comes from immunoSEQ multiplex PCR, and its TCRdb copy is limited to in-frame clones, with some not included. The sample shows about 31,000 clones, 90% of them seen only once. With respect to this clone: Its antigen is still unknown.

The CDR3 contains 13 residues. Trimming took off 3 bases at V and 0 bases at J, with 6 bases between the two ends. The V gene's germline CDR1 is MNHEY and CDR2 SMNVEV (reference sequence). The source of this sequence is a middle-aged woman with glioma. Here the sequenced sample was PBMCs, taken from a glioma patient whose treatment included an IDH1 peptide vaccine. This chain connects TRBV27 to TRBJ2-7; D is perhaps TRBD2 (5 bases). CDR3 loop: CASSFGISYEQYF. The CDR3 DNA is TGTGCCAGCAGTTTCGGGATCTCCTACGAGCAGTACTTC.